The 5 T cell receptor beta chains in this list originate from one sample, sequenced in a study of blood T cell repertoires in COVID-19. TCRdb keeps only in-frame clones here, not all; method: immunoSEQ multiplex PCR. The data show over 200,000 clones, roughly 90% seen once. Sequencing input: PBMCs or T cells enriched from blood (not recorded which). These receptors all stem from a man younger than 30 with acute COVID-19.

This clone was seen once. The chain is built from TRBV28 and TRBJ1-5; a possible D gene is TRBD1 (6 bases). Germline V CDR1 and CDR2: MDHEN, SYDVKM. V was pared by 3 bases and J by 4 bases, with 7 bases between. The CDR3 sequence is 13 residues long. DNA of the CDR3: TGTGCCAGCAGTTTTACAGGGAATCAGCCCCAGCATTTT. Translated, it gives CASSFTGNQPQHF.

The J gene is TRBJ2-6, the V gene TRBV11-2; the match to TRBD2 covers 9 bases. V was clipped by 0 bases and J by 2 bases; unmatched bases: 2. The CDR3 has 17 amino acids. Germline V gives CDR1 SGHAT, CDR2 FQNNGV. In DNA form, the CDR3 reads TGTGCCAGCAGCTTAGATGGCGGGAGGGCTGGGGCCAACGTCCTGACTTTC. This gives the protein CASSLDGGRAGANVLTF.

This sequence joins TRBV28 and TRBJ1-1, with 7 bases fitting TRBD1. V lost 6 bases to trimming and J lost 6 bases; unmatched junction nucleotides: 7. The CDR3 runs to 13 residues. Germline V CDR1 and CDR2: MDHEN, SYDVKM. This CDR3 is CASSLTGASEAFF. CDR3 sequence (DNA): TGTGCCAGCAGCCTAACAGGGGCTTCTGAAGCTTTCTTT.

The V and J genes are TRBV19 and TRBJ2-1, with 7 bases lining up with TRBD1. Trimming at V came to 3 bases and at J to 2 bases, leaving 4 bases not matched to a gene. CDR1 LNHDA and CDR2 SQIVND come from the germline V gene (reference sequence). The CDR3 has 15 residues. CDR3 protein: CASSINRGTYNEQFF. The CDR3 DNA follows: TGTGCCAGTAGTATTAACAGGGGAACCTACAATGAGCAGTTCTTC.

CDR3 protein: CASSLLRGTGGTGELFF. Here the CDR3 DNA reads TGCGCCAGCAGCCTATTACGGGGGACAGGGGGCACCGGGGAGCTGTTTTTT. The rearrangement joins TRBV4-1 to TRBJ2-2; TRBD1 matches at 11 bases. The germline V gene has CDR1 MGHRA and CDR2 YSYEKL. The trim removed 4 bases at V and 4 bases at J, leaving 8 bases unmatched. The CDR3 length is 17 residues.